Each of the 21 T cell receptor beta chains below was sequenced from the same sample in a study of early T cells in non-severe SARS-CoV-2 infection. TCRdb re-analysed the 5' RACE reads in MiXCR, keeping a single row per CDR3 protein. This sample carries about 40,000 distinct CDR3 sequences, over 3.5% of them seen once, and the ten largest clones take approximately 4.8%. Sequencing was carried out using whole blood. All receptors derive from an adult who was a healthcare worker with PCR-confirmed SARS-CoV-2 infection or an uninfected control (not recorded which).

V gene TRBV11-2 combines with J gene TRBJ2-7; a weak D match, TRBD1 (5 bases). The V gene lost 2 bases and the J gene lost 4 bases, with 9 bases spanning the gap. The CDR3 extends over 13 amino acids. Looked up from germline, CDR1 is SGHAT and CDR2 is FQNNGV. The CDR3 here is CASSLLSGYEQYF. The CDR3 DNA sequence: TGTGCCAGCAGCTTACTTTCAGGGTACGAGCAGTACTTC.

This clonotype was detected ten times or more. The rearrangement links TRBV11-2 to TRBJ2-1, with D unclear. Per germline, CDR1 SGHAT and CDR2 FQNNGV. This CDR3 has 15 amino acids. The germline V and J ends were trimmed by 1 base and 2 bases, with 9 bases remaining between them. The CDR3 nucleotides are TGTGCCAGCAGCTTAGGGGTCAGGCCCTACAATGAGCAGTTCTTC. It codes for CASSLGVRPYNEQFF.

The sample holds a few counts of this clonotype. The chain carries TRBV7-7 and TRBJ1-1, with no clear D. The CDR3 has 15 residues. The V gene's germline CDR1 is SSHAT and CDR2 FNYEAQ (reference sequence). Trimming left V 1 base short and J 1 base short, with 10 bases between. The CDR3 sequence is CASSLVQTPNTEAFF. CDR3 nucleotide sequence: TGTGCCAGCAGCTTAGTTCAGACACCGAACACTGAAGCTTTCTTT. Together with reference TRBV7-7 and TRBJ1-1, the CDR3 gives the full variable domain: GAGVSQSPRYKVTKRGQDVTLRCDPISSHATLYWYQQALGQGPEFLTYFNYEAQPDKSGLPSDRFSAERPEGSISTLTIQRTEQRDSAMYRCASSLVQTPNTEAFFGQGTRLTVV.

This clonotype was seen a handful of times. The CDR3 is CASSLMGQNQETQYF. As DNA, the CDR3 is TGCGCCAGCAGCTTGATGGGACAGAACCAAGAGACCCAGTACTTC. The gene calls are TRBV5-1 and TRBJ2-5; TRBD1 agrees at 7 bases. Germline CDR1 and CDR2: SGHRS and YFSETQ. The V and J ends lost 1 base and 0 bases, in that order; junction bases with no gene match: 3. The length of the CDR3 is 15 residues.

The CDR3 spells CASSLSGPTDTQYF. The CDR3 DNA sequence: TGTGCCAGCAGCTTGAGCGGGCCCACAGATACGCAGTATTTT. The chain joins TRBV7-9 to TRBJ2-3; a possible D gene is TRBD2 (6 bases). Germline loops: CDR1 SEHNR, CDR2 FQNEAQ (reference sequence). This CDR3 spans 14 amino acids. Trimming shortened V by 3 bases and J by 2 bases, and 9 bases separated the two germline ends.

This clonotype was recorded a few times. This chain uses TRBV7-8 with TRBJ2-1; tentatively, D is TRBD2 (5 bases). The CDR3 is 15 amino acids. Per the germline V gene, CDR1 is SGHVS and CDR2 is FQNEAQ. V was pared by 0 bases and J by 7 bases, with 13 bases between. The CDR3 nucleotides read TGTGCCAGCAGCTTAGCAACGGGGTCGGGGAATGAGCAGTTCTTC. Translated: CASSLATGSGNEQFF.

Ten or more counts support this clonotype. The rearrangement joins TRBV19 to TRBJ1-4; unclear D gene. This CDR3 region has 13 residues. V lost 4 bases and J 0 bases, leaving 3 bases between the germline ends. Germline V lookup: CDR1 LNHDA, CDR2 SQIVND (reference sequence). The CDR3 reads CASSTTTNEKLFF. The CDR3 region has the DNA TGTGCCAGTAGTACTACAACTAATGAAAAACTGTTTTTT.

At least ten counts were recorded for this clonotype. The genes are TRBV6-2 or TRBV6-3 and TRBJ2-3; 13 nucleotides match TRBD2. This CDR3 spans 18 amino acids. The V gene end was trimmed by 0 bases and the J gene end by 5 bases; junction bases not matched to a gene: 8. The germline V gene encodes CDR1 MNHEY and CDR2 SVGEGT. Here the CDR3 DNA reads TGTGCCAGCAGTTACTCGGGGCGACTAGCGGGAGGCGTAGATACGCAGTATTTT. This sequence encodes CASSYSGRLAGGVDTQYF.

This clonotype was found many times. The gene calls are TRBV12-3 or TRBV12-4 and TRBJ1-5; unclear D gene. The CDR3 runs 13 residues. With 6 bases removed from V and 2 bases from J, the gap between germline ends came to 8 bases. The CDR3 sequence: CASRSGGNQPQHF. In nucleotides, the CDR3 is TGTGCCAGCAGAAGCGGGGGCAATCAGCCCCAGCATTTT.

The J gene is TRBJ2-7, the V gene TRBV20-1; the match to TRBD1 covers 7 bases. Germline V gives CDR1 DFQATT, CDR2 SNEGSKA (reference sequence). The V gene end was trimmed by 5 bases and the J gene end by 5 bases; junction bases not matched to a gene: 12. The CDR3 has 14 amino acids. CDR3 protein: CSAPSDRAVDEQYF. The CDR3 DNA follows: TGCAGTGCTCCCTCCGACAGGGCAGTCGACGAGCAGTACTTC.

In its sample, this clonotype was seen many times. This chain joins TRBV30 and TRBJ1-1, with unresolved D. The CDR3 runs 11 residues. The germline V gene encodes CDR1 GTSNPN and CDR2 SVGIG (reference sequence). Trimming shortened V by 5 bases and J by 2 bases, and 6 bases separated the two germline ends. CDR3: CAWLLNTEAFF. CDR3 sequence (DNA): TGTGCCTGGCTACTAAACACTGAAGCTTTCTTT.

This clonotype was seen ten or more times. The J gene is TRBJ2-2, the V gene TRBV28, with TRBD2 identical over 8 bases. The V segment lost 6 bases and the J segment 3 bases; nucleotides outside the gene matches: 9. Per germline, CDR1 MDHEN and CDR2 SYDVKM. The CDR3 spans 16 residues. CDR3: CASRLGTSLDTGELFF. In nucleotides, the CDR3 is TGTGCCAGCAGACTGGGGACTAGTTTGGACACCGGGGAGCTGTTTTTT.

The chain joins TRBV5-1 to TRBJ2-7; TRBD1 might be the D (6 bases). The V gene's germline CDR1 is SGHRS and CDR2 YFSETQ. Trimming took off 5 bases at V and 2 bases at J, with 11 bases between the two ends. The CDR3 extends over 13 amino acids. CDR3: CASSLTGTYEQYF. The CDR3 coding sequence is TGCGCCAGCAGTCTGACAGGTACCTACGAGCAGTACTTC. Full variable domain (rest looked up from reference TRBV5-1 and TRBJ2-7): KAGVTQTPRYLIKTRGQQVTLSCSPISGHRSVSWYQQTPGQGLQFLFEYFSETQRNKGNFPGRFSGRQFSNSRSEMNVSTLELGDSALYLCASSLTGTYEQYFGPGTRLTVT.

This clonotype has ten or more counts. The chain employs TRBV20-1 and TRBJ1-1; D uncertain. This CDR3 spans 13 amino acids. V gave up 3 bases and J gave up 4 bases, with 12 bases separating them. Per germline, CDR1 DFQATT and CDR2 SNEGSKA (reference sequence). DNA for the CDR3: TGCAGTGCTAGTATCAGGTTGGGCACTGAAGCTTTCTTT. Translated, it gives CSASIRLGTEAFF.

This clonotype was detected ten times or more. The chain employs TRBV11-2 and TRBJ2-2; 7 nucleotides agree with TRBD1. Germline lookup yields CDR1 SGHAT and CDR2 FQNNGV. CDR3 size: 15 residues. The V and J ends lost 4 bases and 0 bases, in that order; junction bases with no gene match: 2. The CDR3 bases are TGTGCCAGCAGCTCTCAGGGGGCGAACACCGGGGAGCTGTTTTTT. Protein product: CASSSQGANTGELFF.

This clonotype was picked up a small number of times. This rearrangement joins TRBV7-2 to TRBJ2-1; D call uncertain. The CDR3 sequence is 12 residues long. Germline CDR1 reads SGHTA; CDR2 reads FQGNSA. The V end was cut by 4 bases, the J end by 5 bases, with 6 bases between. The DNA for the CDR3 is TGTGCCAGCAGCTCGTACAACAATGAGCAGTTCTTC. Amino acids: CASSSYNNEQFF.

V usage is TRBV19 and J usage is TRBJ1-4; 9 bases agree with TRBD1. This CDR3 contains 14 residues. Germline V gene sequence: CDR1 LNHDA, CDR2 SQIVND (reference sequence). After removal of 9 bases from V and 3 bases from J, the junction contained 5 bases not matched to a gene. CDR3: CASGGDRANEKLFF. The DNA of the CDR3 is TGTGCCAGCGGTGGGGACAGGGCTAATGAAAAACTGTTTTTT.

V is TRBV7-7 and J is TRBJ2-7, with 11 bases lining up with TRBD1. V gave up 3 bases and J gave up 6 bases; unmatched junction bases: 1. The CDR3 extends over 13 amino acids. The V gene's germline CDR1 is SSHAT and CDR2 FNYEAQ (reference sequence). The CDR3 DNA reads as TGTGCCAGCAGCTTCGGGACAGGGGGCGAGCAGTACTTC. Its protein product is CASSFGTGGEQYF.

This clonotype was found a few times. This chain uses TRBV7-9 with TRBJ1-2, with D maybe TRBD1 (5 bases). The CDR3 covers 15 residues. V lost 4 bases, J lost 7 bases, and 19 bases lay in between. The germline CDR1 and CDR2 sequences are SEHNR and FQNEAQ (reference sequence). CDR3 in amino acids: CASSYQQDAAGGYTF. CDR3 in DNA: TGTGCCAGCAGCTATCAACAGGACGCCGCCGGTGGCTACACCTTC.

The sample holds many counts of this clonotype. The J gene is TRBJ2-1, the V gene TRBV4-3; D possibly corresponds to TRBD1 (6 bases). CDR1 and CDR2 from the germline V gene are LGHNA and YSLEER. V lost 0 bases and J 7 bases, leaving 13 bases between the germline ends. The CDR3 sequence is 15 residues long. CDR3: CASSQEVVDRNEQFF. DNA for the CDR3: TGCGCCAGCAGCCAAGAAGTAGTAGACAGGAATGAGCAGTTCTTC.

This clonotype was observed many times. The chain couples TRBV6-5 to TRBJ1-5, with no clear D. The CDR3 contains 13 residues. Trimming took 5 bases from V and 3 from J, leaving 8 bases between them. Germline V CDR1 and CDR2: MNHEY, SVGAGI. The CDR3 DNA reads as TGTGCCAGCAGTCCATCGAACAATCAGCCCCAGCATTTT. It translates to CASSPSNNQPQHF.